This record concerns one TCR beta chain sequence. No antigen is known for it. The record originates from a study of CD8 T cells in Susac syndrome. Random hexamers were used to reverse transcribe the RNA input (about 0.5 to 1 ug). From the immunoSEQ multiplex PCR reads, TCRdb called clonotypes with MiXCR, one entry per CDR3 protein. The profile shows about 300,000 distinct CDR3 sequences, around nine tenths of them singletons. The CDR3 covers 13 residues. Germline CDR1 and CDR2: DFQATT and SNEGSKA (reference sequence). Deletions cut 3 bases from V and 6 bases from J, with 11 bases between. Study results and limitations: The TCR sequencing and HLA analysis in the study involved a relatively small number of individuals, as the study acknowledged.

V and J are TRBV20-1 and TRBJ2-2; D gene unclear. The receptor comes from a human donor with multiple sclerosis. What was sequenced was CD8+ T cells from PBMCs. The CDR3 nucleotides read TGCAGTGCTAGTGAAAGTGAGGCCGGGGAGCTGTTTTTT. It specifies CSASESEAGELFF.